This T cell receptor beta chain was identified during a study of PD-L1 blockade in urothelial cancer. Overall study context: About 90% of the 29 patients were males with bladder-origin urothelial cancer. Treatment start was followed by blood analysis at 3 weeks (second dose) and again at 6 weeks.

The CDR3 spans 16 residues. The germline CDR1 and CDR2 sequences are MDHEN and SYDVKM. The V end lost 1 base, the J end lost 0 bases, and 10 bases lay between the germline ends. Broader study findings: Blood TCR clonality below the median before treatment was a predictor of better survival.

The repertoire was sequenced with immunoSEQ multiplex PCR; TCRdb's copy has only in-frame clones and lacks some. Counted here are 40,000 or so clones, 82% occurring once; the ten biggest clones make up less than 20%. Points on this clone: Its antigen is unknown.

This clonotype was obtained from a man aged 60-69 years with urothelial cancer. The chain recombines TRBV28 with TRBJ1-3; no definite D call. The sample here was PBMCs, taken around atezolizumab (anti-PD-L1) treatment. For the CDR3, the DNA is TGTGCCAGCAGTTTATTTGGGGAGTACTCTGGAAACACCATATATTTT. It is translated as CASSLFGEYSGNTIYF.